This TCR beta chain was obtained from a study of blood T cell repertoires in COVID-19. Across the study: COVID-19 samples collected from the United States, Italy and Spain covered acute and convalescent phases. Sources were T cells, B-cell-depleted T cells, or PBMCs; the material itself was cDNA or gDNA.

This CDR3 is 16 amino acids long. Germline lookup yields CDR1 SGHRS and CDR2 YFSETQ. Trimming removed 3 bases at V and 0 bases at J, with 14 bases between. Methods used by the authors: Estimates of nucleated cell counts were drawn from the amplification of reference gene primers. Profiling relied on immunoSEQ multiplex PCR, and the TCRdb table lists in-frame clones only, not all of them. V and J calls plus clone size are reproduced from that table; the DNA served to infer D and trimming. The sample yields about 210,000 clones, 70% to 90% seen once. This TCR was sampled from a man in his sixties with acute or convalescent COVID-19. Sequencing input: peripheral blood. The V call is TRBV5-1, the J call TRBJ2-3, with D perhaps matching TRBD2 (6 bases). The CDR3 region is CASSSRSSGSTDTQYF. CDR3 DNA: TGCGCCAGCAGCTCAAGGAGTAGCGGAAGCACAGATACGCAGTATTTT.